This T cell receptor (beta chain) was sequenced during a study of cytomegalovirus exposure and HLA in healthy donors. Notes on the study in general: The classifier was said to identify cytomegalovirus status with high specificity and sensitivity. Confirmation was obtained in vitro that a few CMV-associated chains are specific for CMV antigens. The only immune exposure information that was available was CMV serostatus.

As concerns this clone: Its antigen is not identified.

The PCR ran on 60 Vbeta and 13 Jbeta primers. Here immunoSEQ multiplex PCR was the method, and the copy in TCRdb shows in-frame clones only, minus some. Among 130,000 or so clones listed, approximately 69% were seen once. The source of this sequence is a man aged 35-49 years in good health and CMV-seropositive. Sequencing used PBMCs.

CDR3 loop: CASSQGGSGYEQYF. DNA for the CDR3: TGTGCCAGCAGCCAGGGGGGTAGCGGGTACGAGCAGTACTTC. The genes are TRBV4-2 and TRBJ2-7; TRBD2 aligns across 7 bases. This CDR3 spans 14 amino acids. Looked up from germline, CDR1 is LGHNA and CDR2 is YNFKEQ. J was trimmed by 4 bases and V by 3 bases; bases with no gene match: 6.